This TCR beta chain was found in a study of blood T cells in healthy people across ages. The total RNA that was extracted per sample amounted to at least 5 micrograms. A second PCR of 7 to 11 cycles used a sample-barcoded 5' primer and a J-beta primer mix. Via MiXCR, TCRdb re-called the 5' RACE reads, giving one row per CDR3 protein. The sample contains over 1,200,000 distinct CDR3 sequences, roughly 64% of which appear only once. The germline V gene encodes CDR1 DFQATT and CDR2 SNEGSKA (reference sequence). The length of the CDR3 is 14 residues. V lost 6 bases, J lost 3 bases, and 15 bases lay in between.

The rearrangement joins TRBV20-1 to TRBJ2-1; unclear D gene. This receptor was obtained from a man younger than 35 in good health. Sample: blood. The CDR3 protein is CSALSMEFYNEQFF. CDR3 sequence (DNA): TGCAGTGCCCTGAGCATGGAGTTCTACAATGAGCAGTTCTTC.